This TCR beta chain was identified during a study of blood T cell repertoires in COVID-19. Clones were read by immunoSEQ multiplex PCR, and TCRdb kept only the in-frame ones, dropping some. The sample comprises about 150,000 clones, around 90% of which are singletons, and around 4.6% rests with the top ten. The V segment lost 4 bases and the J segment 3 bases; nucleotides outside the gene matches: 7. The CDR3 length is 15 residues. From germline, CDR1 is SGHTA and CDR2 FQGNSA. The sequenced sample was peripheral blood. This TCR came from a woman aged 55-69 years with active or convalescent COVID-19. The rearrangement links TRBV7-2 to TRBJ2-7; 9 positions agree with TRBD2. The CDR3 DNA is TGTGCCAGCAGCTCCAGCGGGGGGTACCACTACGAGCAGTACTTC. It is translated as CASSSSGGYHYEQYF. Full variable domain (remainder filled in from reference TRBV7-2 and TRBJ2-7): GAGVSQSPSNKVTEKGKDVELRCDPISGHTALYWYRQSLGQGLEFLIYFQGNSAPDKSGLPSDRFSAERTGGSVSTLTIQRTQQEDSAVYLCASSSSGGYHYEQYFGPGTRLTVT.